This TCR beta chain was sequenced during a study of response to subunit inactivated influenza vaccine. In TCRdb, the RT-PCR reads were re-called with MiXCR into one record per CDR3 protein. This table has over 750,000 distinct CDR3 sequences, about 20% appearing once. The sequence was collected from a man between 45 and 60 years old who received an inactivated influenza vaccine. Sequenced material: PBMCs from blood, taken approximately 5 days after vaccination.

CDR3 nucleotide sequence: TGTGCCAGCAGTTACTCTAACCCCCCAGGCACAGATACGCAGTATTTT. It is translated as CASSYSNPPGTDTQYF. The rearrangement uses TRBV6-5 and TRBJ2-3, with no clear D. The CDR3 runs 16 residues. V was cut by 0 bases and J by 1 base, with 11 bases left in between. The germline CDR1 and CDR2 sequences are MNHEY and SVGAGI.